Here is one T cell receptor (beta chain) with its context. Its antigen is unknown. A multiplex PCR was run with 60 Vbeta primers and 13 Jbeta primers. Produced via immunoSEQ multiplex PCR; TCRdb's table is partial and in-frame only. The data include roughly 72,000 clones; the top ten clones carry 3.8%. The data stem from a study of cytomegalovirus exposure and HLA in healthy donors. As for the study in general: Roughly 86 million unique TCRs from HLA-typed donors made up an early data release.

The CDR3 runs 15 residues. CDR1 and CDR2 from the germline V gene are SGHTA and FQGTGA. V gave up 0 bases and J gave up 5 bases; unmatched junction bases: 6. Study results and caveats: CMV serostatus alone was available as immune exposure information.

The clonotype was recovered from a man between 18 and 35 years old in good health and CMV-seropositive. Specimen: PBMCs. The rearrangement links TRBV7-3 to TRBJ2-5; 7 bases map to TRBD2. The CDR3 DNA sequence: TGTGCCAGCAGCTTAACGGGGGGGATAGGGGAGACCCAGTACTTC. Amino acids: CASSLTGGIGETQYF.